The TCR beta chain under discussion was sequenced for a study of shared clonotypes between healthy human individuals. Data came from immunoSEQ multiplex PCR; TCRdb stores just in-frame clones and leaves some out. The data contain some 2 million clones, 85% to 95% of them singletons. The CDR3 is 16 amino acids. This clone has a handful of counts. The chain combines TRBV21-1 with TRBJ2-1; no DNA check was done on the table's D call, TRBD2. TRBV21-1 is described as a pseudogene. Specimen: naive CD4+ T cells sorted from blood. Subset specified: CD45RA+ positively selected. This clonotype was obtained from a man aged 18-30 years in good health. CDR3 in amino acids: CASSKDVGGRYNEQFF. The CDR3 DNA follows: TGTGCCAGCAGCAAAGATGTGGGGGGACGATACAATGAGCAGTTCTTC.